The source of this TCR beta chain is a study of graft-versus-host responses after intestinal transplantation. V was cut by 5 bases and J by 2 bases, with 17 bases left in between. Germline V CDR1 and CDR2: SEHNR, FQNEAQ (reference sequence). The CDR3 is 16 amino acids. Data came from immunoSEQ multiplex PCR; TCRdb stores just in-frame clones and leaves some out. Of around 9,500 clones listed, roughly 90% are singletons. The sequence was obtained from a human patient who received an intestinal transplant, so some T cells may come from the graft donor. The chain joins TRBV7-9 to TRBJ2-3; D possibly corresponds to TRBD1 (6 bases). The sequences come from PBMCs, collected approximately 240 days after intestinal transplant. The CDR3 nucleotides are TGTGCCAGCAGCGTCCCCCAGGGGCCATCCACAGATACGCAGTATTTT. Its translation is CASSVPQGPSTDTQYF.